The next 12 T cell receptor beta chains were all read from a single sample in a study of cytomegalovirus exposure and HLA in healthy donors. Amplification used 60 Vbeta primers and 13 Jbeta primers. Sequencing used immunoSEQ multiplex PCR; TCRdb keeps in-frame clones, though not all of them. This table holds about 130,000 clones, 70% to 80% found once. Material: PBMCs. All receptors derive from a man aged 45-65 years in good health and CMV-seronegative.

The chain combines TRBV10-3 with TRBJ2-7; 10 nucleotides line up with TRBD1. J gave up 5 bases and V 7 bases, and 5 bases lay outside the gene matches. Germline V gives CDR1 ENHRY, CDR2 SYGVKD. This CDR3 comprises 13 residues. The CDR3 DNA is TGTGCCATCACCCGCGGGACAGGGGACGAGCAGTACTTC. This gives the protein CAITRGTGDEQYF.

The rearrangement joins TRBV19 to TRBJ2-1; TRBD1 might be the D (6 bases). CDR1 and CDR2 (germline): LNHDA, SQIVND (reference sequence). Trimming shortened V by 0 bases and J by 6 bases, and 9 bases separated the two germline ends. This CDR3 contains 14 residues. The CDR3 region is CASSIDPGVNEQFF. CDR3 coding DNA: TGTGCCAGTAGTATAGATCCAGGGGTCAATGAGCAGTTCTTC.

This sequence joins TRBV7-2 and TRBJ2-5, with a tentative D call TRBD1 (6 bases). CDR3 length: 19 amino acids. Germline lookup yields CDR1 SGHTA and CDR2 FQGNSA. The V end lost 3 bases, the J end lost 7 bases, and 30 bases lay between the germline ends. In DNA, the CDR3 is TGTGCCAGCAGCTTGGTTGGTATCCCGGCCAGGGGACCTTCTAGGACCCAGTACTTC. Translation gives CASSLVGIPARGPSRTQYF. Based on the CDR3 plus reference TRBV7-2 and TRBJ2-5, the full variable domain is GAGVSQSPSNKVTEKGKDVELRCDPISGHTALYWYRQSLGQGLEFLIYFQGNSAPDKSGLPSDRFSAERTGGSVSTLTIQRTQQEDSAVYLCASSLVGIPARGPSRTQYFGPGTRLLVL.

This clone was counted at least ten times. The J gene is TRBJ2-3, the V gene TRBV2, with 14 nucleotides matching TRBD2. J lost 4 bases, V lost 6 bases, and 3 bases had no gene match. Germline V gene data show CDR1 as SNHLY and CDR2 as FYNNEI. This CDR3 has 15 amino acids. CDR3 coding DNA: TGTGCCAGCAGGGGGACTAGCGGGAGTGCAGATACGCAGTATTTT. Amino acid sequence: CASRGTSGSADTQYF.

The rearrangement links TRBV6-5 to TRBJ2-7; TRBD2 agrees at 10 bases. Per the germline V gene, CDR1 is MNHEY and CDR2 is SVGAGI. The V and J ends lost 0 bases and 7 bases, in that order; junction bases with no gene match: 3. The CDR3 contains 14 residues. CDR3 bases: TGTGCCAGCAGTTACTCGGGGACTAGCGAAGAGCAGTACTTC. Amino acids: CASSYSGTSEEQYF.

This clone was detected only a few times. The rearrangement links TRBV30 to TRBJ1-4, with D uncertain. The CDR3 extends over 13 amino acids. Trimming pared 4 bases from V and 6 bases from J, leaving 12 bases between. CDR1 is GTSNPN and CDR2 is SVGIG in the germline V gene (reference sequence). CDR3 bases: TGTGCCTGGACCAACGGACTGGATGAAAAACTGTTTTTT. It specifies CAWTNGLDEKLFF.

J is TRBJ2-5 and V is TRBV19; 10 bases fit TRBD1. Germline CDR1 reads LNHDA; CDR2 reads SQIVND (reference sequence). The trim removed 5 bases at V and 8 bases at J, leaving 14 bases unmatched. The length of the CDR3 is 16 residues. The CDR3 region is CASSPPRDRGLGTQYF. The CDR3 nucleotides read TGTGCCAGTAGTCCCCCCCGGGACAGGGGCTTAGGAACCCAGTACTTC.

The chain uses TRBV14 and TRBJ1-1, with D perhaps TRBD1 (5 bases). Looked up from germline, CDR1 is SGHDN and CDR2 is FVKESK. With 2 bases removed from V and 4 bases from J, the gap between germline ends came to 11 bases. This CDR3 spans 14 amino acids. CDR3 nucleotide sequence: TGTGCCAGCAGCCAATGGACACAGAGCACTGAAGCTTTCTTT. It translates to CASSQWTQSTEAFF.

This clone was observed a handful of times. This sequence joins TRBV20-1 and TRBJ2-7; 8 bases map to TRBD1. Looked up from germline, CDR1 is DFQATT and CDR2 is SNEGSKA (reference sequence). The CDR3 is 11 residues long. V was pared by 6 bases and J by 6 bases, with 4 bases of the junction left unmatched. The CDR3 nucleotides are TGCAGTGCCTATGACAGGGGCGAGCAGTACTTC. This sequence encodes CSAYDRGEQYF.

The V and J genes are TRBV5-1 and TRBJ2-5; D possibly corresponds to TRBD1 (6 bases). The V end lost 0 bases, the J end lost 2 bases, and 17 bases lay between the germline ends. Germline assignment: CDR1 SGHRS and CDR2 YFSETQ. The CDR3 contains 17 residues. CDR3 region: CASSLEGLTRGQETQYF. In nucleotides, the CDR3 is TGCGCCAGCAGCTTGGAGGGCCTTACTAGGGGGCAAGAGACCCAGTACTTC.

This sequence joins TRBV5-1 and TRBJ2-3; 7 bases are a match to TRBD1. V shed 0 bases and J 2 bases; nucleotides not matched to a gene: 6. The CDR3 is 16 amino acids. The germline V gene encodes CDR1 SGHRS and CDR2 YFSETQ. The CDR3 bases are TGCGCCAGCAGCTTGGGAGGGGGACAGCTCACAGATACGCAGTATTTT. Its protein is CASSLGGGQLTDTQYF.

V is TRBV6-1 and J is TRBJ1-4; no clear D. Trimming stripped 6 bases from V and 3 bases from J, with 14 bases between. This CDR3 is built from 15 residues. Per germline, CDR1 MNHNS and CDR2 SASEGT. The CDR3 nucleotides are TGTGCCAGCAGGACCTCGGGGAATGCTAATGAAAAACTGTTTTTT. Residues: CASRTSGNANEKLFF.